The 27 T cell receptor beta chains in this list originate from one sample, sequenced in a study of blood T cells in healthy people across ages. Primed by a sample-barcoded 5' primer and a J-beta primer mix, a second PCR proceeded for 7 to 11 cycles. MiXCR, run by TCRdb on the 5' RACE reads, gives a single entry per CDR3 protein. The sample has hundreds of thousands of distinct CDR3 sequences, 40% to 50% seen once. The specimen sequenced was blood. These receptor sequences come from a man aged 55 to 69 in good health.

This clonotype was seen a few times. The J gene is TRBJ2-7, the V gene TRBV29-1; 7 positions match TRBD1. Germline-derived CDR1 and CDR2 are SQVTM and ANQGSEA. CDR3 length: 13 residues. The V gene end was trimmed by 6 bases and the J gene end by 2 bases; junction bases not matched to a gene: 7. CDR3 loop: CSVVTGSAYEQYF. CDR3 nucleotides: TGCAGCGTGGTGACAGGGTCCGCCTACGAGCAGTACTTC.

This clonotype was detected only a few times. This sequence may be a read error, since a much larger clone differs from it by one base. This sequence joins TRBV20-1 and TRBJ2-7, with 7 bases identical to TRBD1. V shed 3 bases and J 10 bases; nucleotides not matched to a gene: 12. CDR1 and CDR2 from the germline V gene are DFQATT and SNEGSKA (reference sequence). The CDR3 has 13 residues. CDR3 sequence (DNA): TGCAGTGCTAGCCGACAGGGATCTTGTATCCAGTACTTC. It encodes CSASRQGSCIQYF.

A remark on this clonotype: A junction boundary mismatches the germline segment, possibly from a read error. V gene TRBV20-1 combines with J gene TRBJ2-7, with 10 bases matching TRBD1. The V gene's germline CDR1 is DFQATT and CDR2 SNEGSKA (reference sequence). The CDR3 consists of 16 residues. CDR3 sequence: CSSSSWGTGASYEQYF. CDR3 coding DNA: TGCAGTTCTAGTAGCTGGGGGACAGGGGCATCCTACGAGCAGTACTTC.

The chain employs TRBV12-3 or TRBV12-4 and TRBJ2-5, with 9 bases lining up with TRBD2. The J call may be mistaken, given a closer DNA end match to TRBJ2-7. CDR3 size: 14 residues. The CDR3 bases are TGTGCCAGCAGTTCCGGCGGGGGGGCTCGCGAGCAGTACTTC. This encodes CASSSGGGAREQYF.

This chain joins TRBV2 and TRBJ2-3; 7 nucleotides match TRBD2. The CDR3 has 13 residues. CDR1 and CDR2 from the germline V gene are SNHLY and FYNNEI. With 8 bases clipped from V and 0 bases from J, the junction kept 2 bases outside the gene matches. CDR3 sequence reads: CASDGGSTDTQYF. CDR3 coding DNA: TGTGCCAGCGACGGGGGGAGCACAGATACGCAGTATTTT.

Comment on this clonotype: A much larger clone lies a single base off, so this may be a read error. The chain uses TRBV7-2 and TRBJ2-7; no clear D gene. Trimming stripped 4 bases from V and 1 base from J, with 8 bases between. The CDR3 has 13 amino acids. Germline CDR1 is SGHTA and CDR2 is FQGNSA. The CDR3 spells CASSCGRSYEQYF. Written as DNA, the CDR3 is TGTGCCAGCAGCTGTGGACGATCCTACGAGCAGTACTTC.

This clonotype was counted only a few times. This chain links TRBV7-9 with TRBJ2-7, with a tentative D call TRBD1 (5 bases). With 2 bases removed from V and 5 bases from J, the gap between germline ends came to 10 bases. The CDR3 sequence is 13 residues long. Germline V gene sequence: CDR1 SEHNR, CDR2 FQNEAQ (reference sequence). The CDR3: CASSLWGQDEQYF. The CDR3 region has the DNA TGTGCCAGCAGCTTATGGGGCCAGGACGAGCAGTACTTC.

This clonotype was detected a few times. This chain connects TRBV7-9 to TRBJ2-5; tentatively, D is TRBD1 (6 bases). The DNA end is a closer match to TRBJ2-7, so the J assignment may be wrong. CDR1 and CDR2 from the germline V gene are SEHNR and FQNEAQ (reference sequence). The CDR3 covers 14 residues. CDR3 sequence (DNA): TGTGCCAGCAGGGGGGCAGGGCTGTCAGCCGAGCAGTACTTC. It yields the protein CASRGAGLSAEQYF.

The chain couples TRBV7-2 to TRBJ2-6; 7 bases are shared with TRBD1. The CDR3 runs 18 residues. Germline V gives CDR1 SGHTA, CDR2 FQGNSA. After removal of 5 bases from V and 1 base from J, the junction contained 11 bases not matched to a gene. The DNA for the CDR3 is TGTGCCAGCAGCGAACGCCCGGGACAGCGTTCTGGGGCCAACGTCCTGACTTTC. Its protein product is CASSERPGQRSGANVLTF.

This clonotype was seen once. One end of the junction does not line up with germline, which may come from a read error. The CDR3 reads CASSLSGGLRNGQFF. The CDR3 coding sequence is TGTGCCAGCAGTCTTAGCGGGGGGTTAAGAAATGGGCAGTTCTTC. The chain uses TRBV12-3 or TRBV12-4 and TRBJ2-1; 10 bases line up with TRBD2. This CDR3 spans 15 amino acids.

The chain carries TRBV28 and TRBJ2-6; D is tentatively TRBD1 or TRBD2 (6 bases each). This CDR3 region has 21 residues. CDR1 is MDHEN, CDR2 SYDVKM, per germline. The germline V and J ends were trimmed by 4 bases and 0 bases, with 25 bases remaining between them. The DNA for the CDR3 is TGTGCCAGCAGTTCGGGTCTCCGACGGGGGCGTAAGAACTCTGGGGCCAACGTCCTGACTTTC. Encoded protein: CASSSGLRRGRKNSGANVLTF.

V usage is TRBV3-1 and J usage is TRBJ2-1; 8 bases fit TRBD2. CDR3 length: 18 residues. The germline CDR1 and CDR2 sequences are LGHDT and YNNKEL (reference sequence). V lost 1 base and J lost 7; bases outside the gene matches: 15. Written as DNA, the CDR3 is TGTGCCAGCAGCCAAGTAAGATTAGGTAGCGGGGCCGGGAATGAGCAGTTCTTC. Protein sequence: CASSQVRLGSGAGNEQFF.

In regard to this clonotype: Just one base apart from a much larger clone, this may be a read error. The CDR3, as DNA: TGCGCCAGCAGCCACCCGCTGGCTAGCGGGGGTCGCCCCTACAATGAGCAGTTCTTC. This translates into CASSHPLASGGRPYNEQFF. The genes are TRBV4-1 and TRBJ2-1, with 10 bases aligning to TRBD2. Germline V gene sequence: CDR1 MGHRA, CDR2 YSYEKL. This CDR3 contains 19 residues. V lost 3 bases, J lost 2 bases, and 13 bases stayed unmatched.

This clonotype showed up just a few times. CDR3 loop: CSAPGGTGNEETQYF. Here the CDR3 DNA reads TGCAGTGCTCCAGGAGGGACAGGCAATGAAGAGACCCAGTACTTC. The rearrangement uses TRBV20-1 and TRBJ2-5; 8 bases match TRBD1. V was clipped by 5 bases and J by 3 bases; unmatched bases: 11. This CDR3 contains 15 residues. Per the germline V gene, CDR1 is DFQATT and CDR2 is SNEGSKA (reference sequence).

This clonotype was detected a few times. J is TRBJ2-7 and V is TRBV29-1; possible D gene TRBD1, 5 bases. Trimming removed 1 base from V and 4 bases from J, with 11 bases in between. The CDR3 consists of 13 residues. Germline V gives CDR1 SQVTM, CDR2 ANQGSEA. The CDR3 nucleotides are TGCAGCGTTGAAGTAGACAGTAATTACGAGCAGTACTTC. Residues: CSVEVDSNYEQYF.

This clonotype was seen only a few times. This chain connects TRBV27 to TRBJ1-6, with D tentatively TRBD1 (6 bases). The germline CDR1 and CDR2 sequences are MNHEY and SMNVEV (reference sequence). The length of the CDR3 is 17 residues. Trimming cost V 6 bases and J 0 bases, with 15 bases left between them. CDR3 coding DNA: TGTGCCAGCAGCCCGAGGGGGGGAAGCTCCTATAATTCACCCCTCCACTTT. It is translated as CASSPRGGSSYNSPLHF.

A remark on this clonotype: A read error may produce the germline difference seen at one junction end. The CDR3 protein is CASSADRGSNYSYTF. As DNA, the CDR3 is TGTGCCAGCAGCGCAGACAGGGGATCAAACTATAGCTACACCTTC. V usage is TRBV7-9 and J usage is TRBJ1-2, with 8 nucleotides matching TRBD1. Germline V gives CDR1 SEHNR, CDR2 FQNEAQ (reference sequence). The CDR3 sequence is 15 residues long.

The chain has TRBV3-1 and TRBJ2-1; 8 bases map to TRBD2. The germline gives CDR1 LGHDT, CDR2 YNNKEL (reference sequence). V dropped 4 bases and J dropped 0; count of bases not matched to a gene: 11. The CDR3 is made up of 18 amino acids. The CDR3 nucleotides are TGTGCCAGCAGCCTGACCGGGACTAGATTAAGCTCCTACAATGAGCAGTTCTTC. Its protein is CASSLTGTRLSSYNEQFF.

The CDR3 loop reads CSVTNTGGGPNYGYTF. CDR3 sequence (DNA): TGCAGCGTGACTAACACAGGGGGCGGCCCTAACTATGGCTACACCTTC. The J gene is TRBJ1-2, the V gene TRBV29-1; TRBD1 matches at 9 bases. The CDR3 runs to 16 residues. Germline CDR1 is SQVTM and CDR2 is ANQGSEA. Losses at the gene ends were 6 bases for V and 0 bases for J; bases not matched to a gene: 11.

The V gene is TRBV20-1, the J gene TRBJ2-6; 8 positions agree with TRBD1. V shed 4 bases, J shed 0 bases, and the junction held 8 bases outside the gene matches. The CDR3 sequence is 17 residues long. Germline V lookup: CDR1 DFQATT, CDR2 SNEGSKA (reference sequence). CDR3 coding DNA: TGCAGTGCTAACTCGGGACAGGCGGACTCTGGGGCCAACGTCCTGACTTTC. Translated: CSANSGQADSGANVLTF.

This clonotype was observed a few times. The chain links TRBV28 to TRBJ1-2; 8 bases line up with TRBD1. The CDR3 runs 16 residues. From germline, CDR1 is MDHEN and CDR2 SYDVKM. The V segment lost 5 bases and the J segment 4 bases; nucleotides outside the gene matches: 12. CDR3 coding DNA: TGTGCCAGCAGTCTCCCTCAGGGGGCGAGGGGCTATGGCTACACCTTC. Its protein is CASSLPQGARGYGYTF.

The chain links TRBV27 to TRBJ2-5; 12 bases are a match to TRBD2. The J call may be faulty, since TRBJ2-7 better matches the DNA end. The germline V gene has CDR1 MNHEY and CDR2 SMNVEV (reference sequence). There are 16 residues in the CDR3. The chain's CDR3 is CASSFTGLAGMNEQYF. The CDR3 nucleotides read TGTGCCAGCAGTTTCACCGGACTAGCGGGGATGAACGAGCAGTACTTC.

V is TRBV7-2 and J is TRBJ2-5, with 10 bases identical to TRBD1. The J call is in doubt because the DNA end fits TRBJ2-7 better. CDR1 and CDR2 (germline): SGHTA, FQGNSA. This CDR3 is built from 17 residues. The CDR3 is CASSSGGQGNFLDEQYF. The DNA for the CDR3 is TGTGCCAGCAGCTCAGGGGGACAGGGGAATTTTCTCGACGAGCAGTACTTC.

The V gene is TRBV9, the J gene TRBJ2-1; 7 bases are shared with TRBD2. The CDR3 is 16 amino acids. CDR1 is SGDLS, CDR2 YYNGEE, per germline. The V and J ends lost 4 bases and 6 bases, in that order; junction bases with no gene match: 13. CDR3 DNA: TGTGCCAGCAGCTCCCCGGGACTAAGGACCCCCAATGAGCAGTTCTTC. Translated, it gives CASSSPGLRTPNEQFF.

This clonotype has a handful of counts. J is TRBJ2-3 and V is TRBV9; a weak D match, TRBD1 (5 bases). The CDR3 covers 16 residues. Per germline, CDR1 SGDLS and CDR2 YYNGEE. Trimming left V 4 bases short and J 3 bases short, with 18 bases between. The DNA for the CDR3 is TGTGCCAGCAGCCCAGCTCCAGGGTCTAGTACAGATACGCAGTATTTT. Protein: CASSPAPGSSTDTQYF.

In regard to this clonotype: It may be a read error: a sequence one base away is much more abundant. The J gene is TRBJ2-1, the V gene TRBV4-3, with 8 bases identical to TRBD2. The V segment lost 1 base and the J segment 1 base; nucleotides outside the gene matches: 12. The CDR3 has 19 amino acids. CDR1 and CDR2 (germline): LGHNA, YSLEER. The CDR3 nucleotides read TGCGCCAGCAGCCAAGGGCCCCCGCGGGGGGTCCTTTCCTACAATGAGCAGTTCTTC. Translation: CASSQGPPRGVLSYNEQFF.

The chain uses TRBV5-6 and TRBJ2-3, with a possible D match to TRBD2 (5 bases). Trimming removed 0 bases from V and 10 bases from J, with 12 bases in between. The CDR3 covers 13 residues. Looked up from germline, CDR1 is SGHDT and CDR2 is YYEEEE. CDR3: CASSLETGYSQYF. The CDR3 DNA sequence: TGTGCCAGCAGCTTGGAGACGGGGTACTCGCAGTATTTT.